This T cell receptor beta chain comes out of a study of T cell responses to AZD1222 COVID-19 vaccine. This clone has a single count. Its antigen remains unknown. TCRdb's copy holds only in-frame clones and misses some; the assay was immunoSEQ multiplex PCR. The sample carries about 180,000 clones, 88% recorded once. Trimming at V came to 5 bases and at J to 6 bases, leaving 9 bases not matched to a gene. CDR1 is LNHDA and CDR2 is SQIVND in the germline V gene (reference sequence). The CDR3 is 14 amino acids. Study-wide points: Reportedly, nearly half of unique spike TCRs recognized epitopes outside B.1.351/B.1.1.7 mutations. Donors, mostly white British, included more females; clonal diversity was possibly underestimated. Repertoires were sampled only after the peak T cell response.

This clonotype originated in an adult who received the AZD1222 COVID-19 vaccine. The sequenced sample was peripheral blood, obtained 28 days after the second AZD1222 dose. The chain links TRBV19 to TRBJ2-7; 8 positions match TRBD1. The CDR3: CASSRDRFEGEQYF. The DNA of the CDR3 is TGTGCCAGTAGTCGGGACAGGTTTGAGGGCGAGCAGTACTTC. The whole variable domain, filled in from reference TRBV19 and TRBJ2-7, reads DGGITQSPKYLFRKEGQNVTLSCEQNLNHDAMYWYRQDPGQGLRLIYYSQIVNDFQKGDIAEGYSVSREKKESFPLTVTSAQKNPTAFYLCASSRDRFEGEQYFGPGTRLTVT.